This T cell receptor beta chain was observed in a study of blood T cells in healthy people across ages. The second PCR ran 7 to 11 cycles with a sample-barcoded 5' primer and J-beta primers. TCRdb re-analysed the 5' RACE reads in MiXCR, keeping a single row per CDR3 protein. The profile shows approximately 1.5 million distinct CDR3 sequences, 42% of them singletons. About this clonotype: What it recognizes is unknown.

The V gene's germline CDR1 is SGDLS and CDR2 YYNGEE. The CDR3 totals 12 residues. Study findings and constraints: The fall in TCR beta diversity per million T cells was roughly linear with age.

This TCR came from a woman aged 18-29 years in good health. The sequenced sample was blood. The gene calls are TRBV9 and TRBJ2-3; D is perhaps TRBD1 or TRBD2 (6 bases each). CDR3 loop: CATGAGTDTQYF. The CDR3 DNA reads TGTGCTACGGGGGCGGGCACAGATACGCAGTATTTT.